One sample yielded the 26 T cell receptor beta chains listed below, sequenced in a study of CD8+ T cells in alopecia areata. Reverse transcription of extracted RNA yielded cDNA, which provided the sequencing template. Assay: immunoSEQ multiplex PCR; the TCRdb copy retains only in-frame clones and omits some. The table has about 190,000 clones, roughly 53% seen once. Specified treatment: oral pan-JAK inhibitor, 5-10 mg twice daily. The specimen comprised CD8+ T cells sorted from blood, sampled at week 24, from a patient treated with tofacitinib. These receptors all stem from a human donor with alopecia areata.

The CDR3 loop is CASSSRDDQETQYF. The CDR3 region has the DNA TGTGCCAGCAGCTCCCGGGACGACCAAGAGACCCAGTACTTC. J is TRBJ2-5 and V is TRBV7-3, with D possibly being TRBD1 or TRBD2 (5 bases each). The V gene lost 4 bases and the J gene lost 0 bases, with 9 bases spanning the gap. The germline CDR1 and CDR2 sequences are SGHTA and FQGTGA. The CDR3 length is 14 residues.

This clone was counted only a few times. This chain uses TRBV2 with TRBJ2-3; D gene unclear. The CDR3 has 14 amino acids. V lost 4 bases and J lost 4, with 12 bases in between. Germline V gene sequence: CDR1 SNHLY, CDR2 FYNNEI. CDR3 coding DNA: TGTGCCAGCAGTGTTGGTCAGGTATCAGATACGCAGTATTTT. Translation: CASSVGQVSDTQYF. The full variable domain, its missing parts supplied by reference TRBV2 and TRBJ2-3, is EPEVTQTPSHQVTQMGQEVILRCVPISNHLYFYWYRQILGQKVEFLVSFYNNEISEKSEIFDDQFSVERPDGSNFTLKIRSTKLEDSAMYFCASSVGQVSDTQYFGPGTRLTVL.

This clone turned up a few times. This rearrangement joins TRBV4-1 to TRBJ2-1; no definite D call. The CDR3 has 14 residues. CDR1 and CDR2 (germline): MGHRA, YSYEKL. The ends were cut back, 4 bases at V and 12 bases at J, with 19 bases in the middle. Written as DNA, the CDR3 is TGCGCCAGCAGCCCCCCCGGGCGGATTTTGGGGCAGTTCTTC. This codes for CASSPPGRILGQFF.

This clone showed up just a few times. The gene calls are TRBV5-1 and TRBJ2-3; possible D gene TRBD1, 6 bases. Deletions cut 4 bases from V and 0 bases from J, with 9 bases between. This CDR3 region has 14 residues. In germline, CDR1 is SGHRS, CDR2 YFSETQ. In nucleotides, the CDR3 is TGCGCCAGCAGCCTGGACAGTAGCACAGATACGCAGTATTTT. Translation: CASSLDSSTDTQYF.

The V and J genes are TRBV2 and TRBJ1-5; 7 bases line up with TRBD1. The V gene end was trimmed by 5 bases and the J gene end by 5 bases; junction bases not matched to a gene: 9. Germline-derived CDR1 and CDR2 are SNHLY and FYNNEI. The CDR3 loop spans 15 amino acids. CDR3 in DNA: TGTGCCAGCAGTCCACAGGGGTTCTGGCATCAGCCCCAGCATTTT. Its protein product is CASSPQGFWHQPQHF.

Only a few counts were recorded for this clone. The CDR3 loop is CASSYRWDFRPQHF. CDR3 DNA sequence: TGTGCCAGCAGTTACCGTTGGGACTTTCGTCCCCAGCATTTT. The chain carries TRBV6-5 and TRBJ1-5, with TRBD1 as a possible D gene (5 bases). The V gene's germline CDR1 is MNHEY and CDR2 SVGAGI. CDR3 length: 14 residues. V gave up 2 bases and J gave up 10 bases, with 15 bases separating them.

The genes are TRBV5-6 and TRBJ1-3; D is undetermined. Germline CDR1 and CDR2: SGHDT and YYEEEE. V was clipped by 2 bases and J by 0 bases, with 3 bases between them. The CDR3 length is 13 residues. As DNA, the CDR3 is TGTGCCAGCAGCTTTGGCTCTGGAAACACCATATATTTT. Its translation: CASSFGSGNTIYF.

The chain joins TRBV9 to TRBJ2-2, with 10 bases matching TRBD2. Germline trimming cut 4 bases from V and 4 bases from J; bases unmatched to any gene: 13. There are 18 residues in the CDR3. In germline, CDR1 is SGDLS, CDR2 YYNGEE. CDR3 loop: CASSSPRRAGGSTGELFF. The CDR3 DNA reads TGTGCCAGCAGCTCTCCCAGAAGAGCGGGGGGGAGCACCGGGGAGCTGTTTTTT.

This clone was picked up a small number of times. The chain employs TRBV2 and TRBJ1-1; maybe TRBD1 (6 bases). Germline V gene sequence: CDR1 SNHLY, CDR2 FYNNEI. V was cut by 3 bases and J by 1 base, with 6 bases left in between. The CDR3 sequence is 13 residues long. The CDR3: CASSDRGNTEAFF. CDR3 nucleotide sequence: TGTGCCAGCAGTGACAGGGGGAACACTGAAGCTTTCTTT.

The J gene is TRBJ1-5, the V gene TRBV6-5, with a weak D call TRBD1 (5 bases). There are 13 residues in the CDR3. Germline values: CDR1 MNHEY, CDR2 SVGAGI. The V gene lost 2 bases and the J gene lost 6 bases, with 8 bases spanning the gap. CDR3 in amino acids: CASSYRGVQPQHF. In nucleotides, the CDR3 is TGTGCCAGCAGTTACAGAGGGGTTCAGCCCCAGCATTTT.

The chain recombines TRBV6-4 with TRBJ2-1; D is unclear. This CDR3 is 10 amino acids long. V was clipped by 6 bases and J by 9 bases, with 6 bases between them. CDR1 MRHNA and CDR2 SNTAGT come from the germline V gene. The CDR3 here is CASSGPEQFF. CDR3 DNA sequence: TGTGCCAGCAGCGGCCCTGAGCAGTTCTTC.

The gene calls are TRBV2 and TRBJ1-6; D ambiguous. CDR1 and CDR2 from the germline V gene are SNHLY and FYNNEI. Trimming cost V 3 bases and J 0 bases, with 9 bases left between them. The CDR3 runs 16 residues. CDR3 in amino acids: CASSEKQSSYNSPLHF. In DNA, the CDR3 is TGTGCCAGCAGTGAGAAGCAGAGCTCCTATAATTCACCCCTCCACTTT.

The chain has TRBV6-6 and TRBJ2-7; D assignment may be TRBD1 or TRBD2 (5 bases each). With 6 bases removed from V and 3 bases from J, the gap between germline ends came to 15 bases. There are 14 residues in the CDR3. Germline CDR1 is MNHNY and CDR2 is SVGAGI (reference sequence). CDR3 in DNA: TGTGCCAGCAGATCATTAACAGGAGGCTACGAGCAGTACTTC. Residues: CASRSLTGGYEQYF.

Only a few counts were recorded for this clone. The rearrangement joins TRBV27 to TRBJ1-1; D is ambiguous. Trimming pared 0 bases from V and 6 bases from J, leaving 8 bases between. This CDR3 is built from 13 residues. Looked up from germline, CDR1 is MNHEY and CDR2 is SMNVEV (reference sequence). CDR3 in amino acids: CASSLSPRAEAFF. In DNA form, the CDR3 reads TGTGCCAGCAGTTTATCCCCAAGGGCTGAAGCTTTCTTT.

DNA for the CDR3: TGTGCCAGCAGTCCGGGGACAGGATGGGAGACCCAGTACTTC. This encodes CASSPGTGWETQYF. The rearrangement links TRBV25-1 to TRBJ2-5, with 8 bases fitting TRBD1. Unmatched junction bases numbered 7, after V lost 5 bases and J lost 5 bases. Germline assignment: CDR1 MGHDK and CDR2 SYGVNS. The CDR3 has 14 residues.

This clone was picked up a small number of times. V gene TRBV29-1 combines with J gene TRBJ2-7, with 9 bases aligning to TRBD1. Germline values: CDR1 SQVTM, CDR2 ANQGSEA. The CDR3 spans 13 residues. Trimming took 5 bases from V and 6 from J; bases not matched to a gene: 8. CDR3 nucleotide sequence: TGCAGCGTTACTACAGGGGGCGCAGGCGAGCAGTACTTC. Amino acids: CSVTTGGAGEQYF.

The CDR3: CASREAGEQETQYF. As DNA, the CDR3 is TGTGCCAGCAGGGAAGCGGGGGAACAAGAGACCCAGTACTTC. This sequence joins TRBV9 and TRBJ2-5; 8 bases align to TRBD2. CDR3 length equals 14 residues. Trimming cost V 5 bases and J 2 bases; bases outside gene matches: 5. Germline V gene lookup returns CDR1 SGDLS and CDR2 YYNGEE.

There are a few counts of this clone. One end of the junction is discordant with germline, which a read error may explain. This sequence joins TRBV7-7 and TRBJ2-5, with TRBD2 as a possible D gene (5 bases). Germline V gene data show CDR1 as SSHAT and CDR2 as FNYEAQ (reference sequence). The CDR3 is 15 amino acids. The DNA for the CDR3 is TGTGCTAGCAGCCCCCGGGATCCTCGATCGGAGACCCAGTACTTC. It specifies CASSPRDPRSETQYF.

This chain uses TRBV11-2 with TRBJ2-1; D assignment may be TRBD1 or TRBD2 (6 bases each). Deletions cut 5 bases from V and 8 bases from J, with 19 bases between. CDR3 length: 15 amino acids. Germline V CDR1 and CDR2: SGHAT, FQNNGV. CDR3 nucleotide sequence: TGTGCCAGCAGCCTACCGGCGGGACACCAGGATGAGCAGTTCTTC. Translating gives CASSLPAGHQDEQFF.

This clone occurred a few times. The V gene is TRBV28, the J gene TRBJ2-1; 9 positions match TRBD2. Germline assignment: CDR1 MDHEN and CDR2 SYDVKM. The CDR3 runs to 15 residues. The V segment lost 8 bases and the J segment 3 bases; nucleotides outside the gene matches: 8. The CDR3: CASGERGDIYNEQFF. Here the CDR3 DNA reads TGTGCCAGCGGAGAGCGGGGGGATATCTACAATGAGCAGTTCTTC.

The V and J genes are TRBV13 and TRBJ2-7, with TRBD2 matching 16 bases. Germline CDR1 and CDR2: PRHDT and FYEKMQ (reference sequence). CDR3 length equals 14 residues. The trim removed 5 bases at V and 12 bases at J, leaving 7 bases unmatched. The CDR3 bases are TGTGCCAGCAGCAGGGGACTAGCGGGGGGGCCCAGGTACTTC. Amino acid sequence: CASSRGLAGGPRYF. The full variable domain, with the rest looked up from reference TRBV13 and TRBJ2-7, is AAGVIQSPRHLIKEKRETATLKCYPIPRHDTVYWYQQGPGQDPQFLISFYEKMQSDKGSIPDRFSAQQFSDYHSELNMSSLELGDSALYFCASSRGLAGGPRYFGPGTRLTVT.

V usage is TRBV5-1 and J usage is TRBJ2-3, with 12 bases that match TRBD2. CDR1 and CDR2 (germline): SGHRS, YFSETQ. V was clipped by 6 bases and J by 4 bases; unmatched bases: 15. The CDR3 totals 18 residues. DNA of the CDR3: TGCGCCAGCAAACTACAGCTAGCGGGGGGGCTTGGCGCAGATACGCAGTATTTT. Protein: CASKLQLAGGLGADTQYF.

J is TRBJ2-3 and V is TRBV27; 10 bases match TRBD2. Germline V CDR1 and CDR2: MNHEY, SMNVEV (reference sequence). V trimming: 8 bases; J trimming: 0 bases; junction bases outside the gene matches: 14. This CDR3 is 18 amino acids long. This chain's CDR3 is CASGRAGGPDQSTDTQYF. The CDR3, as DNA: TGTGCCAGCGGGCGAGCGGGGGGGCCGGACCAAAGCACAGATACGCAGTATTTT.

This clone is a singleton in its sample. The rearrangement joins TRBV6-5 to TRBJ2-1, with D perhaps matching TRBD2 (6 bases). Germline V lookup: CDR1 MNHEY, CDR2 SVGAGI. With 7 bases removed from V and 2 bases from J, the gap between germline ends came to 9 bases. CDR3 length: 13 residues. CDR3 sequence reads: CASNAGPYNEQFF. CDR3 DNA sequence: TGTGCCAGCAACGCGGGGCCCTACAATGAGCAGTTCTTC.

A word on this clone: Different DNA sequences within this sample yield the same CDR3. This chain uses TRBV13 with TRBJ2-7, with D possibly TRBD2 on 5 matching bases. CDR3 length: 12 amino acids. From germline, CDR1 is PRHDT and CDR2 FYEKMQ (reference sequence). With 2 bases removed from V and 3 bases from J, the gap between germline ends came to 5 bases. Here the CDR3 reads CASSLSGYEQYF. The DNA for the CDR3 is TGTGCCAGCAGCTTAAGCGGCTACGAGCAGTACTTC.

This clone was seen more than once but under ten times. The V call is TRBV29-1, the J call TRBJ2-1; 10 positions match TRBD1. The V segment lost 7 bases and the J segment 8 bases; nucleotides outside the gene matches: 8. From germline, CDR1 is SQVTM and CDR2 ANQGSEA. The CDR3 totals 13 residues. The CDR3 nucleotides are TGCAGCGCCCTGGGACAGGGGAAATATGAGCAGTTCTTC. It specifies CSALGQGKYEQFF.